This T cell receptor beta chain emerged from a study of T-cell memory formation after mild COVID-19. The overall study: TCR clusters showed largely donor specificity.

Sample barcodes and UMIs were carried by the TCR alpha and TCR beta cDNA libraries that 5'RACE generated with constant-segment primers. TCRdb itself ran the 5' RACE reads through MiXCR, one entry per CDR3 protein. The sample records 200,000 to 250,000 distinct CDR3 sequences, around 15% being singletons. This CDR3 comprises 16 residues. The V and J ends lost 4 bases and 1 base, in that order; junction bases with no gene match: 7. The germline V gene has CDR1 MNHEY and CDR2 SMNVEV (reference sequence). In its sample, this clonotype was seen a few times. This sequence was found in a man aged 18 to 35 who had mild COVID-19 (a few samples of this study predate the infection). Cell type and time point are not known. The chain couples TRBV27 to TRBJ2-7; 10 bases are shared with TRBD1. Input material: PBMCs or a T cell subset sorted from them (not recorded which). CDR3 amino acids: CASSSPGTGVSYEQYF. CDR3 DNA: TGTGCCAGCAGTTCGCCCGGGACAGGGGTATCCTACGAGCAGTACTTC.